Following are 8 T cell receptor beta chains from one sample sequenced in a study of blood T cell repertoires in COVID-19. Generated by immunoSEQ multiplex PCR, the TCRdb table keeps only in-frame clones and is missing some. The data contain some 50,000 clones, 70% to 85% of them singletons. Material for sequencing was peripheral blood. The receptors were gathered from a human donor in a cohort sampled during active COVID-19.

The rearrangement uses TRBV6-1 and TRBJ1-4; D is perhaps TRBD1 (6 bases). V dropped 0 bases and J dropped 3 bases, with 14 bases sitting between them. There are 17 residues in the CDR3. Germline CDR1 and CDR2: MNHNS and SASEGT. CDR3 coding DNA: TGTGCCAGCAGTGAAGCGCCAGGGGCCCGACCTAATGAAAAACTGTTTTTT. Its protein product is CASSEAPGARPNEKLFF.

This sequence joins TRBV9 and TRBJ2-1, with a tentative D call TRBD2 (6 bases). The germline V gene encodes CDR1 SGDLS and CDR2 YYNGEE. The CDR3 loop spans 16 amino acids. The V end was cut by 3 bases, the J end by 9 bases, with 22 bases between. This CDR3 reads CASSAGLAGGVGEQFF. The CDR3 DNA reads TGTGCCAGCAGCGCCGGGCTGGCGGGCGGGGTTGGTGAGCAGTTCTTC.

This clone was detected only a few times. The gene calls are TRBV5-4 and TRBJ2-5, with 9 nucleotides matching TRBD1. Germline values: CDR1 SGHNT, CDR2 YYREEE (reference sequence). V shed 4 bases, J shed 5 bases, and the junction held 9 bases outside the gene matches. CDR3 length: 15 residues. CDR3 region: CASSPNRGLGETQYF. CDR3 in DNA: TGTGCCAGCAGCCCCAACAGGGGGCTGGGGGAGACCCAGTACTTC.

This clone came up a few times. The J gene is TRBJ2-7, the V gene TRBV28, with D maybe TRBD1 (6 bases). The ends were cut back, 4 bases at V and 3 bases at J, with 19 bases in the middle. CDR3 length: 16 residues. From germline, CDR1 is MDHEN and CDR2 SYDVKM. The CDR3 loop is CASSSPGRGTSYEQYF. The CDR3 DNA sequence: TGTGCCAGCAGTTCCCCAGGCAGGGGAACCAGCTACGAGCAGTACTTC.

CDR3 in DNA: TGCGCCAGCAGCTTGGATGCGGGAAACACCATATATTTT. Protein product: CASSLDAGNTIYF. This sequence joins TRBV5-1 and TRBJ1-3; D remains ambiguous. Germline values: CDR1 SGHRS, CDR2 YFSETQ. The CDR3 covers 13 residues. Trimming shortened V by 0 bases and J by 4 bases, and 5 bases separated the two germline ends.

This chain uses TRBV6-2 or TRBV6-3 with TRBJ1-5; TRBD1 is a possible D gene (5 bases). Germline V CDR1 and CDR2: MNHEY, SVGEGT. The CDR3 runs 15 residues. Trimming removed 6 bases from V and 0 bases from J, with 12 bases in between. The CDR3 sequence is CASSLVGASNQPQHF. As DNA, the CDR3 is TGTGCCAGCAGCCTGGTAGGGGCTAGCAATCAGCCCCAGCATTTT.

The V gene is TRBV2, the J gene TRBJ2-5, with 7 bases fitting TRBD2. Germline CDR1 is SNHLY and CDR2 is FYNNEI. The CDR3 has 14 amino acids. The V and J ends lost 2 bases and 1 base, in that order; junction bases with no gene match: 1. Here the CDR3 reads CASSEIAGQETQYF. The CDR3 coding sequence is TGTGCCAGCAGTGAAATAGCGGGCCAAGAGACCCAGTACTTC.

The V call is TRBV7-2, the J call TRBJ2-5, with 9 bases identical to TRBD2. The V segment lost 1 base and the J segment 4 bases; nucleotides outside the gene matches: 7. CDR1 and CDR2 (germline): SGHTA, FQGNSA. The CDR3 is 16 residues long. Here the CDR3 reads CASSLDSGGLGETQYF. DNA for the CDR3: TGTGCCAGCAGCTTAGATAGCGGGGGACTTGGAGAGACCCAGTACTTC. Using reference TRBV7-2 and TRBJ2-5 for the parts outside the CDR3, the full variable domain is GAGVSQSPSNKVTEKGKDVELRCDPISGHTALYWYRQSLGQGLEFLIYFQGNSAPDKSGLPSDRFSAERTGGSVSTLTIQRTQQEDSAVYLCASSLDSGGLGETQYFGPGTRLLVL.